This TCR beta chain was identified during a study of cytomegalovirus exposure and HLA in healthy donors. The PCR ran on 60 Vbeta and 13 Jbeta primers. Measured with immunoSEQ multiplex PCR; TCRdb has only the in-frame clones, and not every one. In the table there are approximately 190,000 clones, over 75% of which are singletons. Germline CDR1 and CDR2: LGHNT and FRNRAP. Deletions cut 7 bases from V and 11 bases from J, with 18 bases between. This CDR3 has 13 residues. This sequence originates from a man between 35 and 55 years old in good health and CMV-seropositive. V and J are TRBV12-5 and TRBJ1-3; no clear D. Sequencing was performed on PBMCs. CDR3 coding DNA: TGTGCTAGTGCGCGGGAGCCTATGGAGTCCATATATTTT. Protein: CASAREPMESIYF.